These 16 T cell receptor beta chains originate from one sample sequenced in a study of blood T cell repertoires in COVID-19. Generated by immunoSEQ multiplex PCR, the TCRdb table keeps only in-frame clones and is missing some. The sample contains 150,000 or so clones, about nine tenths of which appear only once. The specimen sequenced was PBMCs or T cells enriched from blood (not recorded which). Every receptor here comes from a woman aged 40 to 50 who had been exposed to COVID-19.

The chain carries TRBV18 and TRBJ2-7, with 11 bases matching TRBD2. The germline V gene encodes CDR1 KGHSH and CDR2 LQKENI. The V gene end was trimmed by 2 bases and the J gene end by 5 bases; junction bases not matched to a gene: 5. This CDR3 region has 15 residues. The DNA for the CDR3 is TGTGCCAGCTCACCATTTACTAGCGGGAGCGACGAGCAGTACTTC. Its translation: CASSPFTSGSDEQYF.

On this clone: The sample has other DNA sequences that encode this CDR3 too. V and J are TRBV7-2 and TRBJ2-3, with D unresolved. This CDR3 is 12 amino acids long. Germline-derived CDR1 and CDR2 are SGHTA and FQGNSA. The germline V and J ends were trimmed by 5 bases and 4 bases, with 7 bases remaining between them. CDR3 DNA sequence: TGTGCCAGCAGCCTACCGGCAGATACGCAGTATTTT. It specifies CASSLPADTQYF.

The chain joins TRBV3-1 (or the pseudogene TRBV3-2) to TRBJ1-1, with no clear D. The CDR3 runs to 15 residues. Per the germline V gene, CDR1 is LGHDT and CDR2 is YNNKEL (reference sequence). Trimming cost V 0 bases and J 0 bases, with 8 bases left between them. The CDR3 sequence is CASSQEAGLNTEAFF. The CDR3 nucleotides read TGTGCCAGCAGCCAAGAGGCGGGGTTGAACACTGAAGCTTTCTTT.

This chain links TRBV18 with TRBJ1-6, with a tentative D call TRBD1 (6 bases). The CDR3 runs to 15 residues. Germline CDR1 is KGHSH and CDR2 is LQKENI. V was trimmed by 1 base and J by 6 bases, leaving 10 bases between them. CDR3 nucleotide sequence: TGTGCCAGCTCACCACTCAGGGGCCCTAATTCACCCCTCCACTTT. Translating it yields CASSPLRGPNSPLHF.

The V gene is TRBV10-3, the J gene TRBJ1-3; TRBD1 matches 7 bases. This CDR3 spans 15 amino acids. V trimming: 8 bases; J trimming: 0 bases; junction bases outside the gene matches: 7. CDR1 is ENHRY, CDR2 SYGVKD, per germline. In DNA form, the CDR3 reads TGTGCCATCTCGGCGACAGGGTACTCTGGAAACACCATATATTTT. This translates into CAISATGYSGNTIYF.

The J gene is TRBJ2-7, the V gene TRBV19; 11 bases map to TRBD2. V shed 5 bases, J shed 2 bases, and the junction held 5 bases outside the gene matches. Germline CDR1 reads LNHDA; CDR2 reads SQIVND (reference sequence). The CDR3 extends over 15 amino acids. The CDR3 bases are TGTGCCAGTAGTCCTACTAGCGGGGGAACCTACGAGCAGTACTTC. Its protein product is CASSPTSGGTYEQYF.

The genes are TRBV7-2 and TRBJ2-7; the D is unclear. The CDR3 totals 14 residues. Trimming shortened V by 0 bases and J by 2 bases, and 8 bases separated the two germline ends. From germline, CDR1 is SGHTA and CDR2 FQGNSA. In DNA, the CDR3 is TGTGCCAGCAGCTTAGCGCGCGCTCCCTACGAGCAGTACTTC. The encoded protein is CASSLARAPYEQYF.

The rearrangement uses TRBV6-5 and TRBJ1-1, with a possible D match to TRBD1 (6 bases). Germline V gives CDR1 MNHEY, CDR2 SVGAGI. V was clipped by 2 bases and J by 1 base, with 8 bases between them. The CDR3 spans 14 residues. The CDR3 bases are TGTGCCAGCAGTTACGCCAGGGGGAACACTGAAGCTTTCTTT. This sequence encodes CASSYARGNTEAFF.

V is TRBV28 and J is TRBJ1-1; 7 bases line up with TRBD1. Germline lookup yields CDR1 MDHEN and CDR2 SYDVKM. After removal of 6 bases from V and 1 base from J, the junction contained 2 bases not matched to a gene. The CDR3 is made up of 13 amino acids. CDR3 DNA: TGTGCCAGCAGGACAGGGAAGAACACTGAAGCTTTCTTT. Encoded protein: CASRTGKNTEAFF.

This sequence joins TRBV5-1 and TRBJ2-2; perhaps TRBD2 as D (5 bases). Germline CDR1 is SGHRS and CDR2 is YFSETQ. The CDR3 contains 13 residues. Trimming stripped 4 bases from V and 7 bases from J, with 11 bases between. The DNA for the CDR3 is TGCGCCAGCAGCCAAGACTATCGCGGGGAGCTGTTTTTT. Amino acid sequence: CASSQDYRGELFF.

This sequence joins TRBV4-1 and TRBJ2-7, with 10 bases that match TRBD2. Germline V gives CDR1 MGHRA, CDR2 YSYEKL. V was clipped by 1 base and J by 3 bases; unmatched bases: 3. There are 15 residues in the CDR3. CDR3 sequence (DNA): TGCGCCAGCAGCCAAGGACTAGCGGGCTACTACGAGCAGTACTTC. It encodes CASSQGLAGYYEQYF.

This clone was detected a few times. The V call is TRBV5-1, the J call TRBJ1-6; 11 bases match TRBD1. The CDR3 has 16 residues. Germline trimming cut 0 bases from V and 9 bases from J; bases unmatched to any gene: 5. The germline CDR1 and CDR2 sequences are SGHRS and YFSETQ. The CDR3 coding sequence is TGCGCCAGCAGCTTGGAGCCCGGGACAGGGGGTTCACCCCTCCACTTT. This codes for CASSLEPGTGGSPLHF.

V is TRBV29-1 and J is TRBJ1-1; D call uncertain. The germline CDR1 and CDR2 sequences are SQVTM and ANQGSEA. The CDR3 extends over 12 amino acids. Trimming cost V 3 bases and J 9 bases, with 14 bases left between them. The chain's CDR3 is CSVDVTGGKAFF. CDR3 DNA: TGCAGCGTTGACGTGACGGGAGGAAAAGCTTTCTTT.

V is TRBV9 and J is TRBJ2-7; 7 nucleotides agree with TRBD1. Germline V gives CDR1 SGDLS, CDR2 YYNGEE. The CDR3 runs to 13 residues. With V trimmed by 2 bases and J by 6 bases, 5 bases remained unmatched. CDR3 region: CASSVTGLSEQYF. The CDR3 DNA reads as TGTGCCAGCAGCGTGACAGGGCTAAGCGAGCAGTACTTC.

This clone was recorded once. The V gene is TRBV7-9, the J gene TRBJ2-7; the D gene is possibly TRBD1 (5 bases). Germline lookup yields CDR1 SEHNR and CDR2 FQNEAQ (reference sequence). Trimming left V 4 bases short and J 4 bases short, with 26 bases between. The CDR3 is made up of 18 amino acids. CDR3 nucleotide sequence: TGTGCCAGCAGCTCGAACACCAACCCCCGAGACAGTCAATACGAGCAGTACTTC. Its translation is CASSSNTNPRDSQYEQYF. The whole variable domain, filled in from reference TRBV7-9 and TRBJ2-7, reads DTGVSQNPRHKITKRGQNVTFRCDPISEHNRLYWYRQTLGQGPEFLTYFQNEAQLEKSRLLSDRFSAERPKGSFSTLEIQRTEQGDSAMYLCASSSNTNPRDSQYEQYFGPGTRLTVT.

This clone has only a few counts. V is TRBV4-1 and J is TRBJ2-1; perhaps TRBD2 as D (7 bases). CDR1 is MGHRA, CDR2 YSYEKL, per germline. The V end lost 1 base, the J end lost 0 bases, and 10 bases lay between the germline ends. The CDR3 totals 16 residues. The CDR3, as DNA: TGCGCCAGCAGCCAAGGGGGGGGCCGCTCCTACAATGAGCAGTTCTTC. Its translation is CASSQGGGRSYNEQFF.